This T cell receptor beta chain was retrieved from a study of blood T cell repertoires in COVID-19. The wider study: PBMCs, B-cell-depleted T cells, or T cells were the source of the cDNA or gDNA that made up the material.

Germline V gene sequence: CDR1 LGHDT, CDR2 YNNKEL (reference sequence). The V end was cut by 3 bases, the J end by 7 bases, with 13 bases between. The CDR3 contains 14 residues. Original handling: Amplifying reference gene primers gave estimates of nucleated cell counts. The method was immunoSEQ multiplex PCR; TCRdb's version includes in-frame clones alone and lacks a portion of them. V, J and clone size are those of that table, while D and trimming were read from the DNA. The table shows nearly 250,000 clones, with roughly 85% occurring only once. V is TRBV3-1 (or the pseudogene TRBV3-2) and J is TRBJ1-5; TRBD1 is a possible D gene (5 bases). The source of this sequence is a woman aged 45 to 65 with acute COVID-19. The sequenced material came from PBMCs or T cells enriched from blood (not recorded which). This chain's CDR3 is CASSQGRGRQPQHF. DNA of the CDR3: TGTGCCAGCAGCCAGGGGAGGGGTCGGCAGCCCCAGCATTTT.